This entry lists 21 T cell receptor beta chains sequenced from one sample in a study of blood T cell repertoires in COVID-19. Assay: immunoSEQ multiplex PCR; the TCRdb copy retains only in-frame clones and omits some. The data hold over 140,000 clones, with more than 60% observed a single time. Sequencing was carried out using peripheral blood. The source of these receptors is a woman between 50 and 59 years old with active or convalescent COVID-19.

This clone has a handful of counts. The V call is TRBV14, the J call TRBJ1-2; a weak D match, TRBD1 (5 bases). Trimming pared 2 bases from V and 7 bases from J, leaving 14 bases between. The CDR3 totals 14 residues. Germline CDR1 SGHDN, CDR2 FVKESK. The CDR3 sequence: CASSQSRAPGGYTF. The CDR3 DNA sequence: TGTGCCAGCAGCCAATCCAGGGCGCCGGGTGGCTACACCTTC.

A note on this clone: The same CDR3 arises from other DNA sequences in this sample as well. The chain employs TRBV5-6 and TRBJ1-2; unclear D gene. The CDR3 contains 12 residues. The V end lost 4 bases, the J end lost 4 bases, and 8 bases lay between the germline ends. CDR1 is SGHDT, CDR2 YYEEEE, per germline. The CDR3 coding sequence is TGTGCCAGCAGCCTGTCGAGCTATGGCTACACCTTC. It translates to CASSLSSYGYTF.

This clone was detected a few times. This chain connects TRBV12-5 to TRBJ2-6; TRBD1 aligns across 7 bases. This CDR3 is 19 amino acids long. V shed 2 bases, J shed 0 bases, and the junction held 10 bases outside the gene matches. Per the germline V gene, CDR1 is LGHNT and CDR2 is FRNRAP. The CDR3 DNA is TGTGCTAGTGGTTTGACCCGGGACAGCCCGTTCTCTGGGGCCAACGTCCTGACTTTC. Protein: CASGLTRDSPFSGANVLTF.

This chain links TRBV5-1 with TRBJ2-2; TRBD1 might be the D (6 bases). The CDR3 extends over 15 amino acids. Trimming pared 0 bases from V and 6 bases from J, leaving 12 bases between. Germline V gene data show CDR1 as SGHRS and CDR2 as YFSETQ. The CDR3 DNA reads TGCGCCAGCAGCTTGGTACAGGGCCGAGCCGGGGAGCTGTTTTTT. It specifies CASSLVQGRAGELFF.

The genes are TRBV18 and TRBJ2-7, with 7 bases that match TRBD1. This CDR3 has 13 residues. CDR1 and CDR2 (germline): KGHSH, LQKENI. Trimming cost V 4 bases and J 4 bases; bases outside gene matches: 4. The CDR3 DNA sequence: TGTGCCAGCTCACAGGGGGCGATGTACGAGCAGTACTTC. It encodes CASSQGAMYEQYF.

This clone was seen a few times. The chain couples TRBV9 to TRBJ2-5; the match to TRBD2 covers 7 bases. V lost 4 bases, J lost 4 bases, and 7 bases stayed unmatched. Germline CDR1 is SGDLS and CDR2 is YYNGEE. The CDR3 has 14 amino acids. CDR3 bases: TGTGCCAGCAGCCCAGGTACGGGAGGAGAGACCCAGTACTTC. Translating it yields CASSPGTGGETQYF. Using reference TRBV9 and TRBJ2-5 for the parts outside the CDR3, the full variable domain is DSGVTQTPKHLITATGQRVTLRCSPRSGDLSVYWYQQSLDQGLQFLIQYYNGEERAKGNILERFSAQQFPDLHSELNLSSLELGDSALYFCASSPGTGGETQYFGPGTRLLVL.

This chain joins TRBV9 and TRBJ2-3; D may be TRBD1 (5 bases). Germline CDR1 and CDR2: SGDLS and YYNGEE. The CDR3 spans 15 residues. Trimming cost V 0 bases and J 0 bases, with 8 bases left between them. This CDR3 reads CASSVDGASTDTQYF. The CDR3 nucleotides read TGTGCCAGCAGCGTAGATGGGGCCAGCACAGATACGCAGTATTTT.

The chain has TRBV27 and TRBJ2-7; TRBD2 aligns across 10 bases. Germline V lookup: CDR1 MNHEY, CDR2 SMNVEV (reference sequence). The CDR3 is 15 amino acids. V trimming: 5 bases; J trimming: 2 bases; junction bases outside the gene matches: 6. CDR3 coding DNA: TGTGCCAGCAGTCCCGGACTAGCGGTACCCTACGAGCAGTACTTC. Translating it yields CASSPGLAVPYEQYF.

The genes are TRBV5-4 and TRBJ2-1; 11 bases fit TRBD2. Germline V gene lookup returns CDR1 SGHNT and CDR2 YYREEE (reference sequence). V shed 3 bases and J 4 bases; nucleotides not matched to a gene: 6. The CDR3 has 16 residues. The CDR3 DNA reads TGTGCCAGCAGCTCGGGGTCTAGCGGGGGGTACAATGAGCAGTTCTTC. This gives the protein CASSSGSSGGYNEQFF.

Regarding this clone: The germline gene is not matched at one end of the junction; a read error may be the cause. The rearrangement joins TRBV10-3 to TRBJ1-1; 8 positions match TRBD1. The CDR3 is made up of 14 amino acids. From germline, CDR1 is ENHRY and CDR2 SYGVKD. This CDR3 is CAIRRTGLNSEAFF. The CDR3 coding sequence is TGTGCCATCAGGCGGACAGGGCTGAACTCTGAAGCTTTCTTT.

The chain carries TRBV7-2 and TRBJ2-1; weak D call: TRBD1 (5 bases). V lost 1 base and J lost 6, with 10 bases in between. Germline assignment: CDR1 SGHTA and CDR2 FQGNSA. The CDR3 spans 14 residues. Here the CDR3 reads CASSLGAGPNEQFF. DNA of the CDR3: TGTGCCAGCAGCTTAGGGGCAGGGCCCAATGAGCAGTTCTTC. Complete variable domain (other parts from reference TRBV7-2 and TRBJ2-1): GAGVSQSPSNKVTEKGKDVELRCDPISGHTALYWYRQSLGQGLEFLIYFQGNSAPDKSGLPSDRFSAERTGGSVSTLTIQRTQQEDSAVYLCASSLGAGPNEQFFGPGTRLTVL.

The chain uses TRBV4-2 and TRBJ1-3; a weak D match, TRBD1 (5 bases). From germline, CDR1 is LGHNA and CDR2 YNFKEQ. V dropped 1 base and J dropped 4 bases, with 8 bases sitting between them. CDR3 length: 14 residues. Here the CDR3 DNA reads TGTGCCAGCAGCCAAGTGGGGGGAGGAAACACCATATATTTT. Translation: CASSQVGGGNTIYF.

This chain uses TRBV4-2 with TRBJ2-6, with a weak D call TRBD1 (6 bases). The CDR3 runs 19 residues. In germline, CDR1 is LGHNA, CDR2 YNFKEQ. Trimming left V 3 bases short and J 1 base short, with 19 bases between. CDR3 nucleotides: TGTGCCAGCAGCCAGGGCCCGGCAGGGGAAGGGTCTGGGGCCAACGTCCTGACTTTC. Its translation is CASSQGPAGEGSGANVLTF.

The chain couples TRBV3-1 (or the pseudogene TRBV3-2) to TRBJ1-5; 7 nucleotides line up with TRBD1. Trimming took 4 bases from V and 4 from J; bases not matched to a gene: 1. The CDR3 extends over 13 amino acids. CDR1 is LGHDT and CDR2 is YNNKEL in the germline V gene (reference sequence). This CDR3 is CASSPQGNQPQHF. In nucleotides, the CDR3 is TGTGCCAGCAGCCCACAGGGGAATCAGCCCCAGCATTTT.

The rearrangement joins TRBV5-5 to TRBJ1-1; 8 bases line up with TRBD1. The CDR3 has 14 amino acids. CDR1 is SGHKS and CDR2 is YYEKEE in the germline V gene (reference sequence). V lost 4 bases and J lost 4; bases outside the gene matches: 6. Here the CDR3 DNA reads TGTGCCAGCAGCCTGGTCGACAGGGGCACTGAAGCTTTCTTT. As protein: CASSLVDRGTEAFF.

The chain's CDR3 is CASSPRTGAAGQYF. CDR3 DNA sequence: TGTGCCAGCAGCCCTAGGACAGGGGCTGCAGGGCAGTATTTT. This rearrangement joins TRBV7-6 to TRBJ2-3, with 9 bases identical to TRBD1. This CDR3 is 14 amino acids long. Germline V gene lookup returns CDR1 SGHVS and CDR2 FNYEAQ. The V gene end was trimmed by 5 bases and the J gene end by 11 bases; junction bases not matched to a gene: 11. The complete variable domain, with remaining parts taken from reference TRBV7-6 and TRBJ2-3, reads GAGVSQSPRYKVTKRGQDVALRCDPISGHVSLYWYRQALGQGPEFLTYFNYEAQQDKSGLPNDRFSAERPEGSISTLTIQRTEQRDSAMYRCASSPRTGAAGQYFGPGTRLTVL.

V and J are TRBV29-1 and TRBJ1-2, with 7 bases that match TRBD1. The V gene end was trimmed by 7 bases and the J gene end by 6 bases; junction bases not matched to a gene: 11. Germline V gives CDR1 SQVTM, CDR2 ANQGSEA. The CDR3 has 13 residues. CDR3 bases: TGCAGCGCCGCACCAGGGGGTTCGGATGGCTACACCTTC. Its protein is CSAAPGGSDGYTF.

The chain combines TRBV19 with TRBJ1-5; D gene uncertain. V lost 2 bases to trimming and J lost 5 bases, with 7 bases between them. CDR1 is LNHDA, CDR2 SQIVND, per germline (reference sequence). The CDR3 runs 13 residues. CDR3 protein: CASSIRQDQPQHF. The CDR3 DNA reads as TGTGCCAGTAGTATAAGGCAGGATCAGCCCCAGCATTTT. Filled out from reference TRBV19 and TRBJ1-5, the complete variable domain reads DGGITQSPKYLFRKEGQNVTLSCEQNLNHDAMYWYRQDPGQGLRLIYYSQIVNDFQKGDIAEGYSVSREKKESFPLTVTSAQKNPTAFYLCASSIRQDQPQHFGDGTRLSIL.

This clone was observed a few times. The chain couples TRBV9 to TRBJ1-2, with a tentative D call TRBD1 (6 bases). Trimming cost V 5 bases and J 8 bases, with 19 bases left between them. There are 14 residues in the CDR3. In germline, CDR1 is SGDLS, CDR2 YYNGEE. The CDR3, as DNA: TGTGCCAGCAGTTTGCGGGGGGCCTTTGGGGGCTACACCTTC. It codes for CASSLRGAFGGYTF.

The CDR3 here is CSVAKPTDTQYF. Here the CDR3 DNA reads TGCAGCGTTGCTAAGCCCACAGATACGCAGTATTTT. The chain uses TRBV29-1 and TRBJ2-3; D is unclear. The CDR3 is made up of 12 amino acids. CDR1 SQVTM and CDR2 ANQGSEA come from the germline V gene. Trimming took 4 bases from V and 2 from J, leaving 7 bases between them.

This chain connects TRBV28 to TRBJ2-7, with 8 positions matching TRBD1. There are 16 residues in the CDR3. Losses at the gene ends were 7 bases for V and 3 bases for J; bases not matched to a gene: 14. Per the germline V gene, CDR1 is MDHEN and CDR2 is SYDVKM. The CDR3 protein is CASIQQGAASYYEQYF. DNA for the CDR3: TGTGCCAGCATCCAGCAGGGGGCAGCCTCCTACTACGAGCAGTACTTC. The full variable domain, its missing parts supplied by reference TRBV28 and TRBJ2-7, is DVKVTQSSRYLVKRTGEKVFLECVQDMDHENMFWYRQDPGLGLRLIYFSYDVKMKEKGDIPEGYSVSREKKERFSLILESASTNQTSMYLCASIQQGAASYYEQYFGPGTRLTVT.